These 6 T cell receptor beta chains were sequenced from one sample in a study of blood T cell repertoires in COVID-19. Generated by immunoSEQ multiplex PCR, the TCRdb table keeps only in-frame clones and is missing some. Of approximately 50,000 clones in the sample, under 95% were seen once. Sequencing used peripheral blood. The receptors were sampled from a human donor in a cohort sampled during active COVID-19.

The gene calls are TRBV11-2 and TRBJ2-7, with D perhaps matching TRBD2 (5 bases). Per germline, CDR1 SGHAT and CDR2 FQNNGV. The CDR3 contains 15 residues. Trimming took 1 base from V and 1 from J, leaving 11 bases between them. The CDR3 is CASSLARGRSYEQYF. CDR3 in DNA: TGTGCCAGCAGCTTAGCGAGAGGGCGTTCCTACGAGCAGTACTTC.

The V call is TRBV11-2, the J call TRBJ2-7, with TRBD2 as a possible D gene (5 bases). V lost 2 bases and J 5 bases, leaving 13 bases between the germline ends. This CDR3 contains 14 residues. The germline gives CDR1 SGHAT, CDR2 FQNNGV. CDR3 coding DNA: TGTGCCAGCAGCTTACGAACCCGGCGGGACGAGCAGTACGTC. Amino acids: CASSLRTRRDEQYV.

The DNA for the CDR3 is TGCGCCAGCGGGCTAGGGGACTCTGGAAACACCATATATTTT. Amino acids: CASGLGDSGNTIYF. The genes are TRBV5-1 and TRBJ1-3; tentative D call: TRBD1 (5 bases). The CDR3 contains 14 residues. Germline V gene sequence: CDR1 SGHRS, CDR2 YFSETQ. The V and J ends lost 7 bases and 0 bases respectively, with 11 bases between them.

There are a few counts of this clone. CDR3 DNA: TGTGCCAGCAGCTTGTCCCTCGGGGAGAACTATGGCTACACCTTC. Amino acid sequence: CASSLSLGENYGYTF. This sequence joins TRBV5-4 and TRBJ1-2; D gene unclear. Germline V gives CDR1 SGHNT, CDR2 YYREEE (reference sequence). The CDR3 length is 15 residues. V gave up 1 base and J gave up 2 bases, with 12 bases separating them.

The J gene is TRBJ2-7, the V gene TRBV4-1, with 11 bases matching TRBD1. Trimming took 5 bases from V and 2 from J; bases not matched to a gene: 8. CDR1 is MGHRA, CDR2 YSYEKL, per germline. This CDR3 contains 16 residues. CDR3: CASSTLPGQGAYEQYF. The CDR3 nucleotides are TGCGCCAGCAGCACCTTACCGGGACAGGGGGCCTACGAGCAGTACTTC.

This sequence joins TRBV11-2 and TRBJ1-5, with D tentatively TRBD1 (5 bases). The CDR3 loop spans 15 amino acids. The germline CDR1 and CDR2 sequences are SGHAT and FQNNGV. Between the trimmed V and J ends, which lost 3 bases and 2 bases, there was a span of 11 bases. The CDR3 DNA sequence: TGTGCCAGCAGCTTCGGGGGTTTAGGCAATCAGCCCCAGCATTTT. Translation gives CASSFGGLGNQPQHF.